This T cell receptor beta chain comes out of a study of graft-versus-host responses after intestinal transplantation. Study-level background: Transplants given to recipients were multivisceral, liver-intestinal, or isolated intestinal. Induction using anti-thymocyte globulin, followed by tacrolimus and steroids for two to four years, was given to all recipients. Study-level findings and limits: Recipient bone marrow held GvH clones, some seen earlier in ileum or blood. Early post-transplant HvG declines tracked with peak circulating GvH clone levels.

On this clone itself: The antigen remains unidentified.

Sequencing used immunoSEQ multiplex PCR; TCRdb keeps in-frame clones, though not all of them. The profile shows 90,000 to 120,000 clones, 87% of them singletons. V lost 8 bases to trimming and J lost 2 bases, with 12 bases between them. In germline, CDR1 is MDHEN, CDR2 SYDVKM. The CDR3 extends over 14 amino acids. The chain is built from TRBV28 and TRBJ1-4; D unclear. This sequence originates from a human donor who was the organ donor for an intestinal transplant. The sequencing here drew on unstimulated CD4+ T cells sorted from spleen or lymph node cells, taken before transplant. The CDR3 sequence is CASHTRTTNEKLFF. For the CDR3, the DNA is TGTGCCAGCCATACCAGGACGACTAATGAAAAACTGTTTTTT.